This TCR beta chain derives from a study of blood T cell repertoires in COVID-19. Overall study context: Acute and convalescent COVID-19 samples came from the United States, Italy and Spain. Nucleic acid was either cDNA or gDNA, and it came from T cells, B-cell-depleted T cells, or PBMCs.

In the original workflow: Scientists estimated how many nucleated cells there were by amplifying reference gene primers. Repertoires were generated with immunoSEQ multiplex PCR, while TCRdb's copy carries only in-frame clones and drops some. That table supplies the V and J calls and clone size; D and trimming were determined from the DNA. In the table there are a few hundred thousand clones, roughly 89% of which are singletons. This CDR3 is built from 15 residues. Unmatched junction bases numbered 3, after V lost 2 bases and J lost 1 base. Germline-derived CDR1 and CDR2 are WNHNN and SYGVQD (reference sequence).

The chain recombines TRBV10-1 with TRBJ2-5; 8 bases agree with TRBD1. Sequencing was carried out using peripheral blood. The TCR was taken from a man between 60 and 75 years old who had recovered from COVID-19. CDR3 DNA sequence: TGCGCCAGCAGTGAGAGACAGGGGACCCAAGAGACCCAGTACTTC. Translating it yields CASSERQGTQETQYF.